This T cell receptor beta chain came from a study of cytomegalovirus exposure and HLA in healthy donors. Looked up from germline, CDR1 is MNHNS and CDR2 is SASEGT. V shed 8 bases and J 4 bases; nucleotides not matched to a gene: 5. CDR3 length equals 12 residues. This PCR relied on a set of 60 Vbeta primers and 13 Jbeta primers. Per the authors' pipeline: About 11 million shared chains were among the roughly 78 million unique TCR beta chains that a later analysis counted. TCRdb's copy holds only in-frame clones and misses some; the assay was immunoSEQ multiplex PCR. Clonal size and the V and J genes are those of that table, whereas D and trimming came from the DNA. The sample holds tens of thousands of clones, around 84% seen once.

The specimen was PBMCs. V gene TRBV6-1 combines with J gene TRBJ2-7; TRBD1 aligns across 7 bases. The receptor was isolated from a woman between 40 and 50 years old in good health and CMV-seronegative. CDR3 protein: CASDDRVYEQYF. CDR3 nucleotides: TGTGCCAGCGACGACAGGGTTTACGAGCAGTACTTC.